The clone carrying this T cell receptor beta chain was observed at least ten times. This sample stems from a study of T cells in Graves' hyperthyroidism and ophthalmopathy. With 1 base clipped from V and 8 bases from J, the junction kept 2 bases outside the gene matches. There are 14 residues in the CDR3. Germline-derived CDR1 and CDR2 are SGHAT and FQNNGV. Amplified TCR beta CDR3 regions came from RNA transcripts. The TCR CDR3 was amplified in a first-round RT-PCR using the HTBI primer set. TCRdb passed the multiplex PCR reads through MiXCR, listing each CDR3 protein once. The table lists almost 600,000 distinct CDR3 sequences, more than 11% of them singletons.

This chain uses TRBV11-2 with TRBJ2-1; 10 bases are a match to TRBD2. Sample: blood. The source of this sequence is a woman younger than 45 with Graves' hyperthyroidism that later progressed to Graves' ophthalmopathy. CDR3 nucleotide sequence: TGTGCCAGCAGCTTAGTTCTAGCGGGAGATGAGCAGTTCTTC. Its translation is CASSLVLAGDEQFF.